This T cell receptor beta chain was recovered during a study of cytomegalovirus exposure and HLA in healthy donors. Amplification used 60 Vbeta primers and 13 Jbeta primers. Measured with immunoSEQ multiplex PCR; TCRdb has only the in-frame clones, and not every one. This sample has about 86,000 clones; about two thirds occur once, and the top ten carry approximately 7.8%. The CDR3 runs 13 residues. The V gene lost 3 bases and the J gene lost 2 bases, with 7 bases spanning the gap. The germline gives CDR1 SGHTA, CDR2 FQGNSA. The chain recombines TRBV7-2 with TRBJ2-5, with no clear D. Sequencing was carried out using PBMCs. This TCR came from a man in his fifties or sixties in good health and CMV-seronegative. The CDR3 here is CASSLRTQETQYF. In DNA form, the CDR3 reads TGTGCCAGCAGCTTGCGAACTCAAGAGACCCAGTACTTC.